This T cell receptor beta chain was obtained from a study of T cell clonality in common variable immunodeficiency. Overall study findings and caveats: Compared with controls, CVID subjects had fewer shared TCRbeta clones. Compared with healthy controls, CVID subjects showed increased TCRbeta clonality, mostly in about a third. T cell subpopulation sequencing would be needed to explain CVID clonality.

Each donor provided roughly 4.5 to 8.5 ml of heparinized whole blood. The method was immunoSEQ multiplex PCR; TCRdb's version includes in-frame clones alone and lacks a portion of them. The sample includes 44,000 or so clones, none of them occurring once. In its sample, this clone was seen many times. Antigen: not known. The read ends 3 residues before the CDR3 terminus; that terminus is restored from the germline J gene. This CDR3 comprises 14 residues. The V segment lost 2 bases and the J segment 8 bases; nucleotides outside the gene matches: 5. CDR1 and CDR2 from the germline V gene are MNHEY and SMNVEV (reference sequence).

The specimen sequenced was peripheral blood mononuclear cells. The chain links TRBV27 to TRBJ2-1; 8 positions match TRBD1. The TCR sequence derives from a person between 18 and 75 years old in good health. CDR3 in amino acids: CASSLGAGGYEQFF. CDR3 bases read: TGTGCCAGCAGTTTAGGAGCAGGGGGCTATGAG.